This entry lists 23 T cell receptor beta chains sequenced from one sample in a study of control samples from healthy donors and cancer patients. Sequencing used immunoSEQ multiplex PCR; TCRdb keeps in-frame clones, though not all of them. The ten most abundant clones cover roughly 2% of a sample with about 210,000 clones. The sample taken for sequencing was blood. The source of these receptors is a woman aged 25 to 39 in good health.

The CDR3 is CASSQQGAWEEKLFF. The CDR3 region has the DNA TGTGCCAGCAGTCAACAGGGGGCATGGGAAGAAAAACTGTTTTTT. The J gene is TRBJ1-4, the V gene TRBV6-5; 9 bases align to TRBD1. J gave up 8 bases and V 5 bases, and 9 bases lay outside the gene matches. CDR1 MNHEY and CDR2 SVGAGI come from the germline V gene. The CDR3 sequence is 15 residues long.

The V call is TRBV19, the J call TRBJ2-3; unclear D gene. The CDR3 runs to 15 residues. Germline V gene data show CDR1 as LNHDA and CDR2 as SQIVND (reference sequence). V was shortened by 1 base and J by 0 bases, with 8 bases between the two germline ends. CDR3 sequence reads: CASSIGRFSTDTQYF. In nucleotides, the CDR3 is TGTGCCAGTAGTATAGGTAGATTTAGCACAGATACGCAGTATTTT.

This chain uses TRBV27 with TRBJ1-4; D is ambiguous. V was shortened by 11 bases and J by 3 bases, with 10 bases between the two germline ends. The CDR3 extends over 12 amino acids. Germline loops: CDR1 MNHEY, CDR2 SMNVEV (reference sequence). The CDR3 reads CASGSANEKLFF. The DNA for the CDR3 is TGTGCCTCCGGGTCTGCTAATGAAAAACTGTTTTTT.

The chain links TRBV5-7 to TRBJ1-5; 7 bases map to TRBD1. TRBV5-7 carries the ORF label, with uncertain function. The ends lost 4 bases at V and 3 bases at J; junction bases unmatched: 10. This CDR3 spans 16 amino acids. CDR3 nucleotides: TGTGCCAGCAGCCTTAGGAGACAGGGAGCCAATCAGCCCCAGCATTTT. Encoded protein: CASSLRRQGANQPQHF.

The V call is TRBV6-5, the J call TRBJ1-4, with TRBD1 matching over 9 bases. This CDR3 is built from 15 residues. J lost 7 bases, V lost 6 bases, and 9 bases had no gene match. Germline V gene lookup returns CDR1 MNHEY and CDR2 SVGAGI. CDR3 coding DNA: TGTGCCAGCAGCGCCACAGGGGGCAAGGTTGAAAAACTGTTTTTT. It translates to CASSATGGKVEKLFF.

Turning to this clone: One junction end does not reproduce the germline sequence, and a read error may be involved. Different DNA sequences within this sample yield the same CDR3. The J gene is TRBJ1-4, the V gene TRBV4-1, with D hard to call. CDR1 is MGHRA and CDR2 is YSYEKL in the germline V gene. CDR3 length: 16 amino acids. CDR3 loop: CASSLTPPQTNEKLFF. CDR3 nucleotides: TGCGCCAGCAGCCTTACTCCCCCGCAGACTAATGAAAAATTGTTTTTT.

This chain connects TRBV27 to TRBJ1-1; D unresolved. CDR1 and CDR2 (germline): MNHEY, SMNVEV (reference sequence). The V end was cut by 2 bases, the J end by 2 bases, with 15 bases between. The CDR3 is 16 residues long. The CDR3 loop is CASSLRKTGPNTEAFF. The CDR3 DNA reads as TGTGCCAGCAGTTTACGAAAAACCGGACCAAACACTGAAGCTTTCTTT.

The rearrangement joins TRBV7-9 to TRBJ2-1; D call uncertain. The CDR3 runs to 11 residues. CDR1 and CDR2 from the germline V gene are SEHNR and FQNEAQ (reference sequence). V lost 7 bases, J lost 2 bases, and 3 bases lay in between. The CDR3 region is CASNTYNEQFF. CDR3 nucleotides: TGTGCCAGCAATACCTACAATGAGCAGTTCTTC.

The chain uses TRBV4-3 and TRBJ1-4, with D hard to call. Germline V gene data show CDR1 as LGHNA and CDR2 as YSLEER. There are 15 residues in the CDR3. V was shortened by 1 base and J by 12 bases, with 18 bases between the two germline ends. For the CDR3, the DNA is TGCGCCAGCAGCCAAGTTTCGGCCCTTCATCGGGAACTGTTTTTT. Its protein product is CASSQVSALHRELFF.

The chain is built from TRBV5-1 and TRBJ2-5; D might be TRBD2 (6 bases). Trimming removed 5 bases from V and 5 bases from J, with 19 bases in between. Germline CDR1 and CDR2: SGHRS and YFSETQ. CDR3 length: 15 residues. DNA of the CDR3: TGCGCCAGCAGAGATACGGGACTGTCTCTGGAGACCCAGTACTTC. Its protein product is CASRDTGLSLETQYF.

The CDR3 nucleotides are TGTGCCAGCAGCTTAGTTCCACAGGTGGATGGCTACACCTTC. Its translation: CASSLVPQVDGYTF. V usage is TRBV11-2 and J usage is TRBJ1-2; weak D call: TRBD1 (5 bases). V was pared by 1 base and J by 6 bases, with 12 bases between. Germline CDR1 reads SGHAT; CDR2 reads FQNNGV. The CDR3 runs 14 residues.

The genes are TRBV5-4 and TRBJ2-2; 9 bases agree with TRBD2. Germline V gene data show CDR1 as SGHNT and CDR2 as YYREEE (reference sequence). With 0 bases clipped from V and 3 bases from J, the junction kept 12 bases outside the gene matches. The CDR3 has 19 residues. CDR3: CASSLGGGGAVLDTGELFF. The DNA of the CDR3 is TGTGCCAGCAGCTTGGGAGGCGGGGGGGCCGTGTTGGACACCGGGGAGCTGTTTTTT.

The chain links TRBV3-1 (or the pseudogene TRBV3-2) to TRBJ2-3, with 13 bases fitting TRBD2. Trimming removed 1 base from V and 6 bases from J; junction bases left unmatched: 16. Germline V lookup: CDR1 LGHDT, CDR2 YNNKEL (reference sequence). The CDR3 extends over 20 amino acids. The CDR3 DNA reads as TGTGCCAGCAGCCAAGCGGAAGGCGGCCCGGGACTAGCGGGATCCGATACGCAGTATTTT. Encoded protein: CASSQAEGGPGLAGSDTQYF.

The rearrangement joins TRBV19 to TRBJ2-7; a weak D match, TRBD1 (6 bases). Trimming pared 4 bases from V and 0 bases from J, leaving 13 bases between. Looked up from germline, CDR1 is LNHDA and CDR2 is SQIVND (reference sequence). This CDR3 is 15 amino acids long. CDR3 DNA: TGTGCCAGTAGTAAAGGGACACTTGGCTCCTACGAGCAGTACTTC. Residues: CASSKGTLGSYEQYF.

The rearrangement uses TRBV25-1 and TRBJ2-7, with 10 positions matching TRBD1. This CDR3 contains 16 residues. Unmatched junction bases numbered 7, after V lost 4 bases and J lost 1 base. The germline gives CDR1 MGHDK, CDR2 SYGVNS. CDR3 nucleotide sequence: TGTGCCAGCAGTGGGACCGGGACAGGGGTGTCCTACGAGCAGTACTTC. This gives the protein CASSGTGTGVSYEQYF.

The chain couples TRBV7-9 to TRBJ1-5; unclear D gene. Trimming shortened V by 1 base and J by 6 bases, and 13 bases separated the two germline ends. The CDR3 has 15 amino acids. Germline CDR1 reads SEHNR; CDR2 reads FQNEAQ (reference sequence). In DNA form, the CDR3 reads TGTGCCAGCAGCTTAGGCTTCGGAGGAGGTCAGCCCCAGCATTTT. Its translation is CASSLGFGGGQPQHF.

J is TRBJ2-6 and V is TRBV6-5; D ambiguous. The CDR3 spans 16 residues. The V end was cut by 0 bases, the J end by 0 bases, with 6 bases between. Germline V gives CDR1 MNHEY, CDR2 SVGAGI. The CDR3 nucleotides read TGTGCCAGCAGTTACTCTCGACTCTCTGGGGCCAACGTCCTGACTTTC. Translated: CASSYSRLSGANVLTF.

The V call is TRBV5-5, the J call TRBJ1-2; D unclear. The length of the CDR3 is 16 residues. CDR1 is SGHKS, CDR2 YYEKEE, per germline (reference sequence). Trimming pared 0 bases from V and 4 bases from J, leaving 16 bases between. CDR3 coding DNA: TGTGCCAGCAGCTTGGCCGAGGTCAGAGACCCCTATGGCTACACCTTC. Its protein product is CASSLAEVRDPYGYTF.

The chain has TRBV4-3 and TRBJ1-2; perhaps TRBD1 as D (6 bases). CDR1 and CDR2 from the germline V gene are LGHNA and YSLEER. Between the trimmed V and J ends, which lost 1 base and 8 bases, there was a span of 17 bases. The CDR3 is 15 residues long. The DNA of the CDR3 is TGCGCCAGCAGCCAAGGAACCGGGGGCGCTTGGGGCTACACCTTC. Translating gives CASSQGTGGAWGYTF.

V usage is TRBV19 and J usage is TRBJ1-5; 10 bases agree with TRBD1. The CDR3 totals 19 residues. The V and J ends lost 5 bases and 0 bases, in that order; junction bases with no gene match: 13. From germline, CDR1 is LNHDA and CDR2 SQIVND (reference sequence). In nucleotides, the CDR3 is TGTGCCAGTAGTTTGGCCGGACAGGGGGTTACCTATAGCAATCAGCCCCAGCATTTT. Its translation: CASSLAGQGVTYSNQPQHF. The variable domain in full, completed from reference TRBV19 and TRBJ1-5, reads DGGITQSPKYLFRKEGQNVTLSCEQNLNHDAMYWYRQDPGQGLRLIYYSQIVNDFQKGDIAEGYSVSREKKESFPLTVTSAQKNPTAFYLCASSLAGQGVTYSNQPQHFGDGTRLSIL.

The chain uses TRBV19 and TRBJ2-7; D is possibly TRBD2 (5 bases). The V gene lost 1 base and the J gene lost 0 bases, with 10 bases spanning the gap. Germline V gene data show CDR1 as LNHDA and CDR2 as SQIVND (reference sequence). This CDR3 is 15 amino acids long. The CDR3 DNA sequence: TGTGCCAGTAGTATAGGCGGGTCCGGCTCCTACGAGCAGTACTTC. Translating it yields CASSIGGSGSYEQYF.

The CDR3 nucleotides read TGTGCCAGCAGCTTAGAGGGAGGACTAGCGGATAATGAGCAGTTCTTC. This encodes CASSLEGGLADNEQFF. The rearrangement joins TRBV7-2 to TRBJ2-1; 10 bases match TRBD2. The CDR3 spans 16 residues. The V gene's germline CDR1 is SGHTA and CDR2 FQGNSA. The J segment lost 7 bases and the V segment lost 1 base, leaving 7 bases of the junction unmatched.

The chain recombines TRBV2 with TRBJ1-1, with D tentatively TRBD1 (5 bases). V lost 7 bases, J lost 5 bases, and 17 bases lay in between. The CDR3 spans 14 residues. Germline assignment: CDR1 SNHLY and CDR2 FYNNEI. CDR3 sequence (DNA): TGTGCCAGCATTAAGTCAGGGTTAGCAACTGAAGCTTTCTTT. It yields the protein CASIKSGLATEAFF. The full variable domain, rest sourced from reference TRBV2 and TRBJ1-1, is EPEVTQTPSHQVTQMGQEVILRCVPISNHLYFYWYRQILGQKVEFLVSFYNNEISEKSEIFDDQFSVERPDGSNFTLKIRSTKLEDSAMYFCASIKSGLATEAFFGQGTRLTVV.